This TCR beta chain is from a study of beta chain features in type 1 diabetes. To note about this clone: The antigen remains unidentified.

The collection from each donor was one heparinised blood draw averaging approximately 110 mL. The study's findings and limits: Among patients with Type 1 diabetes, TCRB CDR3s were moderately but significantly shorter in every one of the four CD4+ subsets.

As every portion of the isolated RNA was reverse transcribed, the sequencing read expressed TCRB transcripts. Samples of naive, central memory and regulatory T cells yielded a mean of around 3.7 million reads. Only in-frame clones appear in the TCRdb table, and some are missing; sequencing was by immunoSEQ multiplex PCR. The data hold 630,000 or so clones, with more than 13% observed a single time. V dropped 4 bases and J dropped 4; count of bases not matched to a gene: 9. The CDR3 sequence is 16 residues long. Germline V gives CDR1 MGHRA, CDR2 YSYEKL. The V and J genes are TRBV4-1 and TRBJ1-5, with 8 bases lining up with TRBD1. This TCR came from a man between 18 and 29 years old with type 1 diabetes. The sequenced sample consisted of naive CD4+ T cells from blood. This chain's CDR3 is CASSPGQGFPNQPQHF. For the CDR3, the DNA is TGCGCCAGCAGCCCCGGACAGGGATTCCCAAATCAGCCCCAGCATTTT.